This paragraph covers one T cell receptor (beta chain) sequence. These data belong to a study of technical replicates of blood from a handful of donors. TCRdb keeps only in-frame clones here, not all; method: immunoSEQ multiplex PCR. Found here are about 94,000 clones, 90% to 96% of them singletons; the top ten hold approximately 0.22%. The specimen was T cells isolated from PBMCs. The origin of this receptor is a human donor in good health.

The CDR3, as DNA: TGTGCCAGCACCCTAAGGGCGGGGGGTGGCGGAAACACCATATATTTT. This encodes CASTLRAGGGGNTIYF. The gene calls are TRBV11-2 and TRBJ1-3, with D possibly matching TRBD1 (5 bases). Per germline, CDR1 SGHAT and CDR2 FQNNGV. V was clipped by 7 bases and J by 4 bases, with 20 bases between them. The CDR3 runs 16 residues.